This T cell receptor beta chain derives from a study of blood T cells in healthy people across ages. Total RNA extracted from each sample amounted to at least 5.5 micrograms. Per the germline V gene, CDR1 is SGHRS and CDR2 is YFSETQ. Trimming removed 7 bases at V and 2 bases at J, with 14 bases between. CDR3 length: 14 residues. As concerns this clonotype: Its antigen is still unknown.

A second PCR, run for roughly 7 to 11 cycles, used a sample-barcoded 5' primer plus a J-beta primer mix. Each cDNA molecule was tagged by a template-switch adaptor with 12 random nucleotides. TCRdb used MiXCR to reprocess the 5' RACE reads, holding one entry per CDR3 protein. The profile shows fewer than 2 million distinct CDR3 sequences, about 39% of them singletons. General observations from the study: The study found more naive CD4+ cells and higher diversity in long-lived than aged donors.

The material sequenced was blood. The chain has TRBV5-1 and TRBJ2-3; D tentatively reads TRBD1 or TRBD2 (5 bases each). The sequence was obtained from a human donor in good health. CDR3: CASLRGSITDTQYF. Here the CDR3 DNA reads TGCGCCAGCCTGAGGGGCAGTATCACAGATACGCAGTATTTT.